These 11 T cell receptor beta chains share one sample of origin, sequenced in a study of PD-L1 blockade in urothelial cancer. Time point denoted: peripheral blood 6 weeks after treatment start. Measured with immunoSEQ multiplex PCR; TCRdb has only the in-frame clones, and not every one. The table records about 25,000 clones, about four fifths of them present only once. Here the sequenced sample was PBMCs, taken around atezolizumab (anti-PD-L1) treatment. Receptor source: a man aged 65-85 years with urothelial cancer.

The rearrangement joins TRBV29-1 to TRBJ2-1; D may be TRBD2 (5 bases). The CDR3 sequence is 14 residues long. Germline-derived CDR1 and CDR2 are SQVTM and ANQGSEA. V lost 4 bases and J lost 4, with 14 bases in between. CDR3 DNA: TGCAGCGTTGTGGCGGGTCTTGAATACAATGAGCAGTTCTTC. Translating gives CSVVAGLEYNEQFF.

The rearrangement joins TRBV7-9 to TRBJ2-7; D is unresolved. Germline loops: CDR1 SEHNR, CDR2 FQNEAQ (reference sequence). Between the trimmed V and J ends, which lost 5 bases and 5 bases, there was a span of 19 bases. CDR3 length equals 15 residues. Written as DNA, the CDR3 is TGTGCCAGCAGCCATAGAACAGCCATTTATCACGAGCAGTACTTC. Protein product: CASSHRTAIYHEQYF.

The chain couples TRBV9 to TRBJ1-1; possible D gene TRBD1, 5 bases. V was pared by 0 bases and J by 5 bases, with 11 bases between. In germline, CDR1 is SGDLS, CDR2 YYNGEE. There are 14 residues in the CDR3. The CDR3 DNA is TGTGCCAGCAGCGTAGGGGGCAGAGTAACTGAAGCTTTCTTT. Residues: CASSVGGRVTEAFF.

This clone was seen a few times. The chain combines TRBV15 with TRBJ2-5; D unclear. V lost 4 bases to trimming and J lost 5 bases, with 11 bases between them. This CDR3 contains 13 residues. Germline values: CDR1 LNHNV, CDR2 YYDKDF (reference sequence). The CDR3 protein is CATSKEHSETQYF. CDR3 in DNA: TGTGCCACCAGCAAGGAGCACTCCGAGACCCAGTACTTC.

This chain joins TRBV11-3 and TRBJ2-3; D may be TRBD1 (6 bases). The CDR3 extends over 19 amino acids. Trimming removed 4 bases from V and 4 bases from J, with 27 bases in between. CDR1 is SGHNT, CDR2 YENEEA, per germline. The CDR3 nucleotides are TGTGCCAGCAGCTCCCCATCAGGGGCCGGTGCTCAAAACCCAGATACGCAGTATTTT. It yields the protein CASSSPSGAGAQNPDTQYF.

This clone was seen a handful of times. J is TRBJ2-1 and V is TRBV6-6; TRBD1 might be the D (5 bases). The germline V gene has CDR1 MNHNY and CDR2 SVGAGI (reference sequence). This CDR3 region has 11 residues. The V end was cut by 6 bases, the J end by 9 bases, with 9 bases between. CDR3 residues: CASRATAEQFF. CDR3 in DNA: TGTGCCAGCAGGGCGACAGCTGAGCAGTTCTTC.

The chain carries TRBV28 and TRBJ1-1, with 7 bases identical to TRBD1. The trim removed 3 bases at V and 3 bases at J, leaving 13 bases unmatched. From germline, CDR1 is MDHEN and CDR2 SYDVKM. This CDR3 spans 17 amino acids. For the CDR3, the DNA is TGTGCCAGCAGTTTTTGGTTGACAGGGTTTCTGGACACTGAAGCTTTCTTT. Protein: CASSFWLTGFLDTEAFF.

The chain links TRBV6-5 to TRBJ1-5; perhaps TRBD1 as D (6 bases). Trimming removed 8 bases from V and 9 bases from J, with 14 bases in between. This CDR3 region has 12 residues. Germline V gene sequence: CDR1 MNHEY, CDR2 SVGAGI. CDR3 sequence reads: CASWDTVGPQHF. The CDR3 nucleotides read TGTGCCAGCTGGGACACCGTAGGGCCCCAGCATTTT.

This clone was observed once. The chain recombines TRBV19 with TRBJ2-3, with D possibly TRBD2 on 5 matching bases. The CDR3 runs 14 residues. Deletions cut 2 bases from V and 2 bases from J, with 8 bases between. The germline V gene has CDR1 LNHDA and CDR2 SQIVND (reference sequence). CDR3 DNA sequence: TGTGCCAGTAGTATAAAGCGGCCCACAGATACGCAGTATTTT. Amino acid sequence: CASSIKRPTDTQYF.

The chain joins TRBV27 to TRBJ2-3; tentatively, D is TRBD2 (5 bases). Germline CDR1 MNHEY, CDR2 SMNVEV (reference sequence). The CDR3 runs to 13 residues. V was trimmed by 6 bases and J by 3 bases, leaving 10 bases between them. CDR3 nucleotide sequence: TGTGCCAGCAGCTCCCTAGCAACAGATACGCAGTATTTT. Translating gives CASSSLATDTQYF.

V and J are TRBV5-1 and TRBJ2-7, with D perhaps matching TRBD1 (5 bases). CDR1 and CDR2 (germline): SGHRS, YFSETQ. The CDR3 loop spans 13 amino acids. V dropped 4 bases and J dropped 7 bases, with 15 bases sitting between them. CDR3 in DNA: TGCGCCAGCAGCCCGGTTGGGGCGAGGGAGCAGTACTTC. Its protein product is CASSPVGAREQYF.